The subject of this entry is one T cell receptor beta chain. Antigen unknown. The source of the sample is a study of T cells after yellow fever vaccination. V dropped 4 bases and J dropped 0; count of bases not matched to a gene: 3. Germline V gene data show CDR1 as SQVTM and CDR2 as ANQGSEA. The CDR3 runs 13 residues. Points from the study as a whole: The secondary response peaked faster, at day 5 versus 15, but was weaker.

MiXCR, run by TCRdb on the 5' RACE reads, gives a single entry per CDR3 protein. The data show about 360,000 distinct CDR3 sequences, with roughly 6.1% seen just once and 15% held by the top ten. The material was PBMCs, obtained 5 days after the yellow fever booster vaccination. The chain combines TRBV29-1 with TRBJ2-7, with 7 bases identical to TRBD2. The clonotype originates from a young man who received the YFV17D yellow fever vaccine. The CDR3 DNA is TGCAGCGTTGGGGGACTACCCTCCTACGAGCAGTACTTC. Translation: CSVGGLPSYEQYF.